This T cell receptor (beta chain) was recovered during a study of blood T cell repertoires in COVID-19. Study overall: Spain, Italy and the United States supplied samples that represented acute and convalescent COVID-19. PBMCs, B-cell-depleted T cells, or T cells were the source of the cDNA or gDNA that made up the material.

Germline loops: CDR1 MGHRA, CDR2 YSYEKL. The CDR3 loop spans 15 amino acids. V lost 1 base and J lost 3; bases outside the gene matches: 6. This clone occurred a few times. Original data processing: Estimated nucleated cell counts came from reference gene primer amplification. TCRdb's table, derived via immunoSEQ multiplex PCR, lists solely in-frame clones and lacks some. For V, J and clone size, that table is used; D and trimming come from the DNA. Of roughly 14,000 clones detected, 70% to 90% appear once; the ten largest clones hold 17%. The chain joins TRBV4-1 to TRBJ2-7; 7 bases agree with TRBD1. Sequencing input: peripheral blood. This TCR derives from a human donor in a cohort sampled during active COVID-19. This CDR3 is CASSQAPGTDYEQYF. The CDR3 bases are TGCGCCAGCAGCCAAGCCCCCGGGACAGACTACGAGCAGTACTTC.